These 14 T cell receptor beta chains were sequenced from one sample in a study of cytomegalovirus exposure and HLA in healthy donors. PCR involved 60 Vbeta and 13 Jbeta primers. TCRdb's copy holds only in-frame clones and misses some; the assay was immunoSEQ multiplex PCR. This table has some 140,000 clones, roughly 70% appearing once. The material sequenced was PBMCs. These receptors were taken from a man in his late teens or twenties in good health and CMV-seropositive.

This CDR3 is CASSTDRVSYNEQFF. The CDR3 DNA is TGTGCCAGCAGTACCGACAGGGTCTCCTACAATGAGCAGTTCTTC. J is TRBJ2-1 and V is TRBV28; 7 bases map to TRBD1. Germline CDR1 MDHEN, CDR2 SYDVKM. The CDR3 consists of 15 residues. After removal of 5 bases from V and 0 bases from J, the junction contained 4 bases not matched to a gene. The complete variable domain, with remaining parts taken from reference TRBV28 and TRBJ2-1, reads DVKVTQSSRYLVKRTGEKVFLECVQDMDHENMFWYRQDPGLGLRLIYFSYDVKMKEKGDIPEGYSVSREKKERFSLILESASTNQTSMYLCASSTDRVSYNEQFFGPGTRLTVL.

The CDR3 protein is CASSRTSGGYEQYF. The CDR3, as DNA: TGTGCCAGCAGCAGGACTAGCGGGGGATACGAGCAGTACTTC. The chain has TRBV6-5 and TRBJ2-7; 13 bases match TRBD2. The CDR3 is 14 residues long. Germline V gives CDR1 MNHEY, CDR2 SVGAGI. The J segment lost 4 bases and the V segment lost 6 bases, leaving 3 bases of the junction unmatched.

Note on this clone: The junction differs from germline at one of its ends, possibly a read error. This rearrangement joins TRBV7-9 to TRBJ1-2; 9 nucleotides agree with TRBD1. This CDR3 contains 15 residues. Germline V gives CDR1 SEHNR, CDR2 FQNEAQ (reference sequence). In DNA form, the CDR3 reads TGTGCCAACAGCCCCGGGACAGGGCTATACTATGGCTACACCTTC. It specifies CANSPGTGLYYGYTF.

The chain joins TRBV7-9 to TRBJ1-2; 8 bases match TRBD1. The CDR3 spans 15 residues. CDR1 and CDR2 (germline): SEHNR, FQNEAQ (reference sequence). The V segment lost 5 bases and the J segment 1 base; nucleotides outside the gene matches: 6. This CDR3 reads CASSPGQGGNYGYTF. The CDR3 region has the DNA TGTGCCAGCAGCCCAGGACAGGGTGGTAACTATGGCTACACCTTC.

The chain employs TRBV6-6 and TRBJ2-3; 10 bases agree with TRBD2. Germline V gene sequence: CDR1 MNHNY, CDR2 SVGAGI (reference sequence). The CDR3 is made up of 16 amino acids. Germline trimming cut 2 bases from V and 2 bases from J; bases unmatched to any gene: 4. CDR3 region: CASSYGSGGDTDTQYF. The CDR3 nucleotides are TGTGCCAGCAGTTACGGAAGCGGGGGGGACACAGATACGCAGTATTTT.

The chain carries TRBV6-6 and TRBJ2-7, with 9 bases identical to TRBD1. CDR1 and CDR2 (germline): MNHNY, SVGAGI (reference sequence). This CDR3 is 14 amino acids long. Losses at the gene ends were 6 bases for V and 3 bases for J; bases not matched to a gene: 6. The CDR3 loop is CASSPTGGSYEQYF. CDR3 nucleotides: TGTGCCAGCAGCCCCACAGGGGGCAGCTACGAGCAGTACTTC.

The DNA for the CDR3 is TGTGCCAGCAGCTTGGCCGCCCTAGCGGTCACAGATACGCAGTATTTT. Translated: CASSLAALAVTDTQYF. The chain carries TRBV5-4 and TRBJ2-3; 7 bases are shared with TRBD2. The trim removed 0 bases at V and 2 bases at J, leaving 6 bases unmatched. The CDR3 consists of 16 residues. Germline V gene sequence: CDR1 SGHNT, CDR2 YYREEE (reference sequence).

V is TRBV9 and J is TRBJ2-1; D gene unclear. Looked up from germline, CDR1 is SGDLS and CDR2 is YYNGEE. V was trimmed by 4 bases and J by 6 bases, leaving 11 bases between them. The CDR3 has 13 residues. CDR3 amino acids: CASSPDVLNEQFF. For the CDR3, the DNA is TGTGCCAGCAGCCCAGATGTCCTCAATGAGCAGTTCTTC.

This clone was recorded at least ten times. The chain is built from TRBV19 and TRBJ2-7; TRBD1 agrees at 7 bases. There are 16 residues in the CDR3. The germline CDR1 and CDR2 sequences are LNHDA and SQIVND (reference sequence). V trimming: 8 bases; J trimming: 0 bases; junction bases outside the gene matches: 13. The CDR3 loop reads CASGPPGTALSYEQYF. Here the CDR3 DNA reads TGTGCCAGTGGACCCCCAGGGACAGCCCTCTCCTACGAGCAGTACTTC.

The table lists this clone with a few counts. The rearrangement uses TRBV4-1 and TRBJ1-3, with D maybe TRBD1 (6 bases). The CDR3 is made up of 17 amino acids. Trimming left V 2 bases short and J 0 bases short, with 14 bases between. Per germline, CDR1 MGHRA and CDR2 YSYEKL. For the CDR3, the DNA is TGCGCCAGCAGCCAAAGTCCAGGACAGAGCTCTGGAAACACCATATATTTT. The encoded protein is CASSQSPGQSSGNTIYF.

The chain carries TRBV7-9 and TRBJ2-3, with a weak D call TRBD2 (6 bases). The germline CDR1 and CDR2 sequences are SEHNR and FQNEAQ (reference sequence). This CDR3 is built from 15 residues. The ends were cut back, 5 bases at V and 2 bases at J, with 14 bases in the middle. CDR3 sequence (DNA): TGTGCCAGCAGCGGCGGGACGCCCTACACAGATACGCAGTATTTT. This sequence encodes CASSGGTPYTDTQYF. The whole variable domain, filled in from reference TRBV7-9 and TRBJ2-3, reads DTGVSQNPRHKITKRGQNVTFRCDPISEHNRLYWYRQTLGQGPEFLTYFQNEAQLEKSRLLSDRFSAERPKGSFSTLEIQRTEQGDSAMYLCASSGGTPYTDTQYFGPGTRLTVL.

The V and J genes are TRBV19 and TRBJ2-1; 7 nucleotides agree with TRBD1. The CDR3 totals 14 residues. Trimming cost V 7 bases and J 10 bases; bases outside gene matches: 13. In germline, CDR1 is LNHDA, CDR2 SQIVND (reference sequence). In DNA form, the CDR3 reads TGTGCCAGTACTTCAACCGAGGGGGCCGGGGAGCAGTTCTTC. Its translation: CASTSTEGAGEQFF.

The chain uses TRBV4-1 and TRBJ2-7, with D possibly matching TRBD2 (6 bases). Germline V gene lookup returns CDR1 MGHRA and CDR2 YSYEKL. The CDR3 totals 15 residues. The V end lost 4 bases, the J end lost 3 bases, and 16 bases lay between the germline ends. The chain's CDR3 is CASSRPGTSFYEQYF. Written as DNA, the CDR3 is TGCGCCAGCAGCCGGCCCGGGACTTCTTTCTACGAGCAGTACTTC.

The chain has TRBV2 and TRBJ2-2, with 7 bases lining up with TRBD2. The CDR3 has 14 residues. CDR1 and CDR2 (germline): SNHLY, FYNNEI. With 7 bases clipped from V and 2 bases from J, the junction kept 4 bases outside the gene matches. CDR3 sequence (DNA): TGTGCCAGCACTCTAGCGGCAAACACCGGGGAGCTGTTTTTT. Protein product: CASTLAANTGELFF.